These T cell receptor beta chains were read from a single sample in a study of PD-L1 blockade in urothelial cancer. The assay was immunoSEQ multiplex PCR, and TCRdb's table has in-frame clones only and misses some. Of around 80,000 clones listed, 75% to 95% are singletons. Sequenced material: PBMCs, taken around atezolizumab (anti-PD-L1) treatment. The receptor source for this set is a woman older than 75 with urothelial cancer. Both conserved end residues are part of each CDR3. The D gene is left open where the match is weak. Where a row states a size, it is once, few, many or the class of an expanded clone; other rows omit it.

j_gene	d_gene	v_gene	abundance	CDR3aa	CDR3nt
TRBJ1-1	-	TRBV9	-	CASSVTGIGYTEAFF	TGTGCCAGCAGCGTAACGGGGATTGGGTACACTGAAGCTTTCTTT
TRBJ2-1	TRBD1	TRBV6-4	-	CASSDSLQGTQSNEQFF	TGTGCCAGCAGTGACTCCCTACAGGGGACCCAATCCAATGAGCAGTTCTTC
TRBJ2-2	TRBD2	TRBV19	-	CASSRLAGGTGELFF	TGTGCCAGTAGTCGACTAGCGGGAGGGACCGGGGAGCTGTTTTTT
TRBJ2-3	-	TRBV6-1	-	CASSVRLGTDTQYF	TGTGCCAGCAGTGTCCGACTGGGCACAGATACGCAGTATTTT
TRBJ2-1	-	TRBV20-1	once	CSALRGYEQFF	TGCAGTGCTCTCCGGGGATATGAGCAGTTCTTC
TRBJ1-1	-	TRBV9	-	CASSASGKAEAFF	TGTGCCAGCTCAGCATCGGGGAAGGCTGAAGCTTTCTTT
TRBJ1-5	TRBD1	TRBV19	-	CASSIGGGQGSQPQHF	TGTGCCAGTAGTATAGGCGGTGGACAGGGATCTCAGCCCCAGCATTTT
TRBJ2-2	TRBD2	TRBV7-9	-	CASSQTGLAGGGELFF	TGTGCCAGCAGCCAGACCGGACTAGCGGGAGGCGGGGAGCTGTTTTTT
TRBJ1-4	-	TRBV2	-	CASRRGPRGTNEKLFF	TGTGCCAGCAGAAGGGGTCCTAGGGGGACTAATGAAAAACTGTTTTTT
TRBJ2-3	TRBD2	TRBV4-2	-	CASSQERAGGGTDTQYF	TGTGCCAGCAGCCAAGAGAGGGCGGGAGGGGGGACAGATACGCAGTATTTT
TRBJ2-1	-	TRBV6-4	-	CLGRDEQFF	TGTCTCGGGCGGGATGAGCAGTTCTTC
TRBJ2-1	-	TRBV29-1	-	CSVDPPSEQFF	TGCAGCGTTGACCCCCCTAGCGAGCAGTTCTTC
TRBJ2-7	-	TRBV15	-	CATSPKGGYEQYF	TGTGCCACCAGCCCGAAGGGAGGATACGAGCAGTACTTC
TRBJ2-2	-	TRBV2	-	CASSVGSGGGNTGELFF	TGTGCCAGCAGTGTAGGCTCCGGAGGAGGGAACACCGGGGAGCTGTTTTTT
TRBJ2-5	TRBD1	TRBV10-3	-	CAISVGQQETQYF	TGTGCCATCAGTGTGGGACAGCAAGAGACCCAGTACTTC
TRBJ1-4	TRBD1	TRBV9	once	CASSVGTGRTNEKLFF	TGTGCCAGCAGCGTCGGGACAGGGAGGACTAATGAAAAACTGTTTTTT
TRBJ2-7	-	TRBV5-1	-	CASSLTGLSYEQYF	TGCGCCAGCAGCTTGACAGGGTTGAGCTACGAGCAGTACTTC
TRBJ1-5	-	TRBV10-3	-	CAISESTYQPQHF	TGTGCCATCAGTGAGTCAACATATCAGCCCCAGCATTTT
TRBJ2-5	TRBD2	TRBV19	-	CASSLGTSPETQYF	TGTGCCAGTAGCCTCGGGACTAGCCCGGAGACCCAGTACTTC
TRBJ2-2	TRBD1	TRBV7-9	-	CASSFRQGNTGELFF	TGTGCCAGCAGCTTTAGACAGGGGAACACCGGGGAGCTGTTTTTT
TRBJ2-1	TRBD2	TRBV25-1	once	CASSEGESTSGYNEQFF	TGTGCCAGCAGTGAAGGGGAAAGTACTAGCGGGTACAATGAGCAGTTCTTC
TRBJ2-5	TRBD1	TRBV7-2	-	CASSAGTASETQYF	TGTGCCAGCAGCGCCGGGACAGCCAGCGAGACCCAGTACTTC
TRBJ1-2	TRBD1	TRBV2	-	CASSPDRVNYGYTF	TGTGCCAGCAGTCCGGACAGGGTCAACTATGGCTACACCTTC
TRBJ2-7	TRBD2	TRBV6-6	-	CASSLPTSVYEQYF	TGTGCCAGCAGTTTGCCGACTAGCGTCTACGAGCAGTACTTC
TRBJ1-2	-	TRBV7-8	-	CASSLAGKDYGYTF	TGTGCCAGCAGCCTTGCCGGGAAGGACTATGGCTACACCTTC
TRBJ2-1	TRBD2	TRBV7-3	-	CASSSPGLGNEQFF	TGTGCCAGCAGCTCGCCGGGACTAGGGAATGAGCAGTTCTTC
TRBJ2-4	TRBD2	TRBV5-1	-	CASKVGGSENIQYF	TGCGCCAGCAAGGTGGGAGGGTCGGAAAACATTCAGTACTTC
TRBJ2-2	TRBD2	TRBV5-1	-	CASSPEVYGSGRSLSTGELFF	TGCGCCAGCAGCCCTGAGGTATATGGTAGCGGGAGGTCGTTGAGCACCGGGGAGCTGTTTTTT
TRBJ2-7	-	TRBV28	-	CASTPGGAPYEQYF	TGTGCCAGCACCCCCGGAGGGGCCCCCTACGAGCAGTACTTC
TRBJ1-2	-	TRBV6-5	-	CASSLDGFYGYTF	TGTGCCAGCAGCCTTGACGGGTTCTATGGCTACACCTTC
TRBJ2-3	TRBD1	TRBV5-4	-	CASSLEPSRDRGTDTQYF	TGTGCCAGCAGCTTGGAGCCGTCCCGGGACAGGGGCACAGATACGCAGTATTTT
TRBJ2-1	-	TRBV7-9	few	CASSLASPSNEQFF	TGTGCCAGCAGCTTAGCGTCCCCCTCCAATGAGCAGTTCTTC
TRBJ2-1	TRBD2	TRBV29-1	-	CSVAWRGGPRNEQFF	TGCAGCGTTGCTTGGAGGGGAGGGCCACGCAATGAGCAGTTCTTC
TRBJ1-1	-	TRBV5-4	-	CASSQPLENTEAFF	TGTGCCAGCAGCCAGCCCCTAGAGAACACTGAAGCTTTCTTT
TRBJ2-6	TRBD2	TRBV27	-	CASSLRLAEFSGANVLTF	TGTGCCAGCAGTTTAAGGCTAGCGGAGTTCTCTGGGGCCAACGTCCTGACTTTC
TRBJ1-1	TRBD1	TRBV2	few	CASNKDRTEAFF	TGTGCCAGCAATAAGGACAGGACTGAAGCTTTCTTT
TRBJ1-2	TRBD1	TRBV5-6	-	CASIQRTGGKNGYTF	TGTGCCAGCATCCAGAGGACAGGGGGCAAGAATGGCTACACCTTC
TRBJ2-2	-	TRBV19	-	CASIERQPGFTGELFF	TGTGCCAGTATAGAACGACAACCAGGCTTCACCGGGGAGCTGTTTTTT